Listed below are T cell receptor beta chains from one sample, sequenced in a study of blood T cell repertoires in COVID-19. The table came from immunoSEQ multiplex PCR; TCRdb's copy has only in-frame clones and leaves some out. The data contain 500,000 or so clones, about nine tenths of them singletons. The specimen sequenced was PBMCs or T cells enriched from blood (not recorded which). The source is a woman under 30 who had recovered from COVID-19. The CDR3 runs from the conserved cysteine through the conserved F or W. D genes are given only for firm matches. Part of the rows lack a size; the others show once, few, many or a class for expanded clones.

d_gene	j_gene	abundance	v_gene	CDR3nt	CDR3aa
NA	TRBJ2-3	NA	TRBV3-1/TRBV3-2	TGTGCCAGCAGCCAAATACCCCGGACTGCCGCTAGCACAGATACGCAGTATTTT	CASSQIPRTAASTDTQYF
NA	TRBJ1-5	NA	TRBV10-1	TGCGCCAGCAGCAATAGCAATCAGCCCCAGCATTTT	CASSNSNQPQHF
NA	TRBJ1-5	once	TRBV5-5	TGTGCCAGCAGCTTGGTTCCGGCGGGAGGCAATCAGCCCCAGCATTTT	CASSLVPAGGNQPQHF
NA	TRBJ2-3	NA	TRBV2	TGTGCCAGCAGGAGGGATACGCAGTATTTT	CASRRDTQYF
TRBD2	TRBJ2-5	NA	TRBV9	TGTGCCAGCTCAAACTCCGGGACTAGCGCAGAGACCCAGTACTTC	CASSNSGTSAETQYF
TRBD2	TRBJ2-3	NA	TRBV11-2	TGTGCCAGCAGCCTCCGGACTAGCGGGGCAATAGGGACAGATACGCAGTATTTT	CASSLRTSGAIGTDTQYF
NA	TRBJ2-5	NA	TRBV2	TGTGCCAGCAGTGAGTCCCTGTACCAAGAGACCCAGTACTTC	CASSESLYQETQYF
TRBD1	TRBJ1-1	NA	TRBV18	TGTGCCAGCTCACCATCGGAGGGGGCAGGTGAAGCTTTCTTT	CASSPSEGAGEAFF
TRBD2	TRBJ2-3	NA	TRBV7-2	TGTGCCAGCAGCCCAGGACTAGTGGTAGATACGCAGTATTTT	CASSPGLVVDTQYF
NA	TRBJ1-2	NA	TRBV4-2	TGTGCCAGCAGCCAACCCCAGGGCAACTATGGCTACACCTTC	CASSQPQGNYGYTF
TRBD1	TRBJ1-5	NA	TRBV4-1	TGCGCCAGCAGCCAAGTTGTTGCAGGGGGAAATTACAATAGCAATCAGCCCCAGCATTTT	CASSQVVAGGNYNSNQPQHF